These 27 T cell receptor beta chains originate from one sample sequenced in a study of T cell responses to AZD1222 COVID-19 vaccine. This table comes from immunoSEQ multiplex PCR, and its TCRdb copy is limited to in-frame clones, with some not included. The table records some 120,000 clones, 85% to 90% of them present only once. Here the sequenced sample was peripheral blood, taken on day 0 of AZD1222 vaccination. The receptor source for this set is an adult in good health.

The J gene is TRBJ1-1, the V gene TRBV14; D is undetermined. Germline lookup yields CDR1 SGHDN and CDR2 FVKESK. The CDR3 consists of 14 residues. Between the trimmed V and J ends, which lost 3 bases and 1 base, there was a span of 9 bases. The CDR3 reads CASSQSRWNTEAFF. Here the CDR3 DNA reads TGTGCCAGCAGCCAGTCCCGATGGAACACTGAAGCTTTCTTT.

The chain recombines TRBV21-1 with TRBJ1-2; the table's D call, TRBD1, has no DNA check behind it. TRBV21-1 is a pseudogene locus. The CDR3 is 15 amino acids. The CDR3 coding sequence is TGTGCCCTCCCGACAGTCTGGCCCCGTAACTATGGCTACACCTTC. It is translated as CALPTVWPRNYGYTF.

The CDR3 DNA sequence: TGTGCCAGCAGCCCCACCACTAGATCCGAGCAGTACTTC. It yields the protein CASSPTTRSEQYF. This chain connects TRBV12-3 or TRBV12-4 to TRBJ2-7; TRBD2 might be the D (5 bases). The V end lost 6 bases, the J end lost 6 bases, and 15 bases lay between the germline ends. The CDR3 is 13 residues long.

V and J are TRBV29-1 and TRBJ2-7; 7 nucleotides match TRBD1. V lost 1 base and J lost 0; bases outside the gene matches: 3. The CDR3 is 14 amino acids. The germline CDR1 and CDR2 sequences are SQVTM and ANQGSEA. The CDR3 spells CSVEATGPSYEQYF. For the CDR3, the DNA is TGCAGCGTTGAAGCGACAGGGCCCTCCTACGAGCAGTACTTC.

V is TRBV5-1 and J is TRBJ2-1; TRBD1 is a possible D gene (5 bases). This CDR3 comprises 16 residues. V was clipped by 0 bases and J by 7 bases, with 17 bases between them. Germline loops: CDR1 SGHRS, CDR2 YFSETQ. Here the CDR3 reads CASSLGQGLWRNEQFF. In nucleotides, the CDR3 is TGCGCCAGCAGCTTGGGTCAGGGCCTTTGGAGAAATGAGCAGTTCTTC.

CDR3 loop: CASSWIGNTEAFF. CDR3 nucleotides: TGTGCCAGCAGCTGGATCGGGAACACTGAAGCTTTCTTT. The chain joins TRBV12-3 or TRBV12-4 to TRBJ1-1; D ambiguous. The CDR3 extends over 13 amino acids. Trimming left V 6 bases short and J 1 base short, with 9 bases between.

The chain is built from TRBV11-2 and TRBJ2-1; D gene uncertain. V dropped 3 bases and J dropped 5 bases, with 8 bases sitting between them. Germline-derived CDR1 and CDR2 are SGHAT and FQNNGV. This CDR3 is 13 amino acids long. The CDR3: CASSFHWDNEQFF. The CDR3 region has the DNA TGTGCCAGCAGCTTCCATTGGGACAATGAGCAGTTCTTC.

In DNA form, the CDR3 reads TGCGCCAGCAGCCCTGGGGGGCCGGCTGAAGCTTTCTTT. Its translation: CASSPGGPAEAFF. J is TRBJ1-1 and V is TRBV4-3, with D perhaps TRBD1 (6 bases). The CDR3 covers 13 residues. V was pared by 4 bases and J by 6 bases, with 12 bases between. Per germline, CDR1 LGHNA and CDR2 YSLEER.

This chain uses TRBV20-1 with TRBJ2-1; TRBD2 matches at 9 bases. The CDR3 is made up of 14 amino acids. Germline-derived CDR1 and CDR2 are DFQATT and SNEGSKA (reference sequence). The ends lost 3 bases at V and 7 bases at J; junction bases unmatched: 7. The CDR3 DNA reads TGCAGTGCTAGTGTAGCGGGAGTAAAAAATGAGCAGTTCTTC. This sequence encodes CSASVAGVKNEQFF.

The chain recombines TRBV6-6 with TRBJ2-3, with 8 bases that match TRBD1. The CDR3 has 15 amino acids. Losses at the gene ends were 6 bases for V and 2 bases for J; bases not matched to a gene: 7. Germline V CDR1 and CDR2: MNHNY, SVGAGI (reference sequence). For the CDR3, the DNA is TGTGCCAGCAGGACCGGGGACAGGCACACAGATACGCAGTATTTT. Amino acid sequence: CASRTGDRHTDTQYF.

The chain joins TRBV24-1 to TRBJ1-5; TRBD1 is a possible D gene (5 bases). From germline, CDR1 is KGHDR and CDR2 SFDVKD. The CDR3 is 13 residues long. Trimming stripped 6 bases from V and 8 bases from J, with 13 bases between. CDR3 nucleotides: TGTGCCACCAGTAAGGGGTCATCTGAGCCCCAGCATTTT. It codes for CATSKGSSEPQHF.

The chain employs TRBV30 and TRBJ1-6, with D unresolved. CDR1 GTSNPN and CDR2 SVGIG come from the germline V gene (reference sequence). The length of the CDR3 is 14 residues. Trimming left V 0 bases short and J 10 bases short, with 13 bases between. CDR3 coding DNA: TGTGCCTGGAGTGTACGGGTGGGGAGGTCACCCCTCCACTTT. The encoded protein is CAWSVRVGRSPLHF.

The chain joins TRBV21-1 to TRBJ1-2; the table's D call, TRBD1, has no DNA check behind it. TRBV21-1 is classified as a pseudogene. The CDR3 runs 14 residues. This CDR3 reads CASSPTTGLYGYTF. The DNA for the CDR3 is TGTGCCAGCAGCCCAACGACAGGGCTCTATGGCTACACCTTC.

The chain is built from TRBV20-1 and TRBJ2-3; unclear D gene. Trimming took off 4 bases at V and 6 bases at J, with 5 bases between the two ends. The CDR3 loop spans 10 amino acids. Per the germline V gene, CDR1 is DFQATT and CDR2 is SNEGSKA (reference sequence). The CDR3 here is CSAIADTQYF. CDR3 sequence (DNA): TGCAGTGCTATCGCCGATACGCAGTATTTT.

The chain has TRBV3-1 (or the pseudogene TRBV3-2) and TRBJ2-5; D unresolved. Trimming cost V 5 bases and J 5 bases, with 9 bases left between them. Germline V gene sequence: CDR1 LGHDT, CDR2 YNNKEL (reference sequence). There are 12 residues in the CDR3. DNA of the CDR3: TGTGCCAGCAGCTTTCTAGGTGAGACCCAGTACTTC. This sequence encodes CASSFLGETQYF.

V and J are TRBV4-1 and TRBJ1-4, with D hard to call. The CDR3 consists of 15 residues. With 4 bases removed from V and 0 bases from J, the gap between germline ends came to 9 bases. The germline V gene encodes CDR1 MGHRA and CDR2 YSYEKL. The CDR3 here is CASSPKSPTNEKLFF. In DNA, the CDR3 is TGCGCCAGCAGCCCTAAGAGCCCAACTAATGAAAAACTGTTTTTT.

The V call is TRBV18, the J call TRBJ2-5; D call uncertain. The CDR3 is made up of 13 amino acids. The V end lost 2 bases, the J end lost 5 bases, and 9 bases lay between the germline ends. Per germline, CDR1 KGHSH and CDR2 LQKENI. CDR3 nucleotides: TGTGCCAGCTCACCAGCCGGGTGGGAGACCCAGTACTTC. As protein: CASSPAGWETQYF.

CDR3 protein: CASSVGLAGGTEQFF. The CDR3 DNA sequence: TGTGCCAGCAGCGTGGGACTAGCGGGGGGGACTGAGCAGTTCTTC. The chain employs TRBV7-9 and TRBJ2-1; TRBD2 matches at 16 bases. The trim removed 5 bases at V and 9 bases at J, leaving 4 bases unmatched. Germline V gene sequence: CDR1 SEHNR, CDR2 FQNEAQ (reference sequence). The CDR3 runs to 15 residues.

V and J are TRBV19 and TRBJ1-1, with D unclear. Trimming left V 3 bases short and J 0 bases short, with 14 bases between. CDR3 size: 16 residues. From germline, CDR1 is LNHDA and CDR2 SQIVND (reference sequence). This CDR3 reads CASSMSALTMNTEAFF. The CDR3 nucleotides are TGTGCCAGTAGTATGTCGGCACTGACAATGAACACTGAAGCTTTCTTT.

V is TRBV24-1 and J is TRBJ2-1, with D perhaps TRBD2 (6 bases). CDR3 length: 14 amino acids. The germline V and J ends were trimmed by 9 bases and 5 bases, with 16 bases remaining between them. Germline V gene lookup returns CDR1 KGHDR and CDR2 SFDVKD. The CDR3 sequence: CATGPGLPNNEQFF. The CDR3 DNA reads as TGTGCCACCGGTCCGGGACTCCCCAACAATGAGCAGTTCTTC.

The rearrangement uses TRBV7-2 and TRBJ2-1, with unresolved D. The V end lost 1 base, the J end lost 5 bases, and 6 bases lay between the germline ends. This CDR3 has 13 amino acids. Germline-derived CDR1 and CDR2 are SGHTA and FQGNSA. CDR3 sequence (DNA): TGTGCCAGCAGCTTAGGGCCCGACAATGAGCAGTTCTTC. This translates into CASSLGPDNEQFF.

The gene calls are TRBV5-1 and TRBJ1-5; the match to TRBD1 covers 7 bases. Germline V gene lookup returns CDR1 SGHRS and CDR2 YFSETQ. There are 16 residues in the CDR3. Losses at the gene ends were 4 bases for V and 4 bases for J; bases not matched to a gene: 11. The CDR3 nucleotides read TGCGCCAGCAGCCCCGACGCCTTGACAGGGAATCAGCCCCAGCATTTT. Residues: CASSPDALTGNQPQHF. Full variable domain (outside the CDR3, taken from reference TRBV5-1 and TRBJ1-5): KAGVTQTPRYLIKTRGQQVTLSCSPISGHRSVSWYQQTPGQGLQFLFEYFSETQRNKGNFPGRFSGRQFSNSRSEMNVSTLELGDSALYLCASSPDALTGNQPQHFGDGTRLSIL.

The chain couples TRBV2 to TRBJ2-5; TRBD1 matches 9 bases. Germline lookup yields CDR1 SNHLY and CDR2 FYNNEI. The CDR3 totals 13 residues. J was trimmed by 4 bases and V by 6 bases; bases with no gene match: 3. CDR3 in DNA: TGTGCCAGCAGGACAGGGGGGGTAGAGACCCAGTACTTC. Residues: CASRTGGVETQYF. Looking up the rest from reference TRBV2 and TRBJ2-5 gives the full variable domain: EPEVTQTPSHQVTQMGQEVILRCVPISNHLYFYWYRQILGQKVEFLVSFYNNEISEKSEIFDDQFSVERPDGSNFTLKIRSTKLEDSAMYFCASRTGGVETQYFGPGTRLLVL.

The genes are TRBV7-9 and TRBJ2-5; 8 bases fit TRBD2. The germline V gene encodes CDR1 SEHNR and CDR2 FQNEAQ (reference sequence). This CDR3 has 13 residues. V was clipped by 5 bases and J by 4 bases; unmatched bases: 3. In DNA, the CDR3 is TGTGCCAGCAGCCCGGGAGGGCCAGAGACCCAGTACTTC. It codes for CASSPGGPETQYF.

The chain joins TRBV7-2 to TRBJ1-1; 7 nucleotides match TRBD1. Per germline, CDR1 SGHTA and CDR2 FQGNSA. This CDR3 has 13 amino acids. With V trimmed by 5 bases and J by 5 bases, 5 bases remained unmatched. Written as DNA, the CDR3 is TGTGCCAGCAGCATCAACAGGGGTACTGAAGCTTTCTTT. Translated: CASSINRGTEAFF.

The gene calls are TRBV5-4 and TRBJ2-5; 7 positions agree with TRBD1. The trim removed 2 bases at V and 1 base at J, leaving 5 bases unmatched. There are 15 residues in the CDR3. Germline loops: CDR1 SGHNT, CDR2 YYREEE (reference sequence). The CDR3 region is CASSLGTESQETQYF. In DNA, the CDR3 is TGTGCCAGCAGCTTAGGGACAGAGAGCCAAGAGACCCAGTACTTC.

The V call is TRBV5-1, the J call TRBJ2-7; D not certain. Germline CDR1 reads SGHRS; CDR2 reads YFSETQ. V was trimmed by 1 base and J by 2 bases, leaving 10 bases between them. The CDR3 runs to 14 residues. This chain's CDR3 is CASSLSVPTYEQYF. In nucleotides, the CDR3 is TGCGCCAGCAGCTTGTCGGTGCCAACCTACGAGCAGTACTTC. Variable domain in full (rest from reference TRBV5-1 and TRBJ2-7): KAGVTQTPRYLIKTRGQQVTLSCSPISGHRSVSWYQQTPGQGLQFLFEYFSETQRNKGNFPGRFSGRQFSNSRSEMNVSTLELGDSALYLCASSLSVPTYEQYFGPGTRLTVT.